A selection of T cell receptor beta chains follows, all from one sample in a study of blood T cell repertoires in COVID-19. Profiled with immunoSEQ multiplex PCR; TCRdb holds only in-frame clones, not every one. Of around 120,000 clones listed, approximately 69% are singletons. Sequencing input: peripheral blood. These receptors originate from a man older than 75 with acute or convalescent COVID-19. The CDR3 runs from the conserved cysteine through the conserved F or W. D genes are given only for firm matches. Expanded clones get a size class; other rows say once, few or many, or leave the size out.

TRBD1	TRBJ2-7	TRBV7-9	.	CASSYGQGADEQYF	TGTGCCAGCAGCTACGGACAGGGGGCAGACGAGCAGTACTTC
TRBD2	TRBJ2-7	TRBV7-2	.	CASSRVGRETYEQYF	TGTGCCAGCAGTCGGGTCGGGCGGGAGACCTACGAGCAGTACTTC
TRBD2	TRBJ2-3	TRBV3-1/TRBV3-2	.	CASSPLAGEGTDTQYF	TGTGCCAGCAGCCCCTTAGCGGGAGAGGGAACAGATACGCAGTATTTT
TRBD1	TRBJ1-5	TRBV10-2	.	CASRDRQGASSQPQHF	TGCGCCAGCAGGGATAGACAGGGGGCCTCAAGTCAGCCCCAGCATTTT
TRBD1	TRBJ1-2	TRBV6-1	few	CASSEGTGGYTF	TGTGCCAGCAGTGAAGGGACAGGGGGCTACACCTTC
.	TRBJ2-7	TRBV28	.	CASSGGAPHEQYF	TGTGCCAGCAGTGGGGGGGCTCCCCACGAGCAGTACTTC
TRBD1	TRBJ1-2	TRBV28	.	CASRRQGLDYGYTF	TGTGCCAGCAGACGACAGGGTTTGGACTATGGCTACACCTTC
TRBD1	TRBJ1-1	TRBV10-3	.	CAIQTGRDTEAFF	TGTGCCATCCAGACAGGGCGGGACACTGAAGCTTTCTTT
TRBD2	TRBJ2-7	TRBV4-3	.	CASSQGETSGVYEQYF	TGCGCCAGCAGCCAAGGAGAGACTAGCGGGGTCTACGAGCAGTACTTC
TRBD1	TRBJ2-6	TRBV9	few	CASSVGGGAGANVLTF	TGTGCCAGCAGCGTAGGAGGGGGCGCGGGGGCCAACGTCCTGACTTTC
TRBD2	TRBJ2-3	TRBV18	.	CAATSSGRPRLGDTQYF	TGTGCCGCCACGTCAAGCGGGAGGCCGCGTTTGGGAGATACGCAGTATTTT
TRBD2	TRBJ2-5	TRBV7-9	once	CASSRGGGETQYF	TGTGCCAGCAGCCGGGGGGGTGGAGAGACCCAGTACTTC
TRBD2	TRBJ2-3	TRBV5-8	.	CASRPGTSGNGDTQYF	TGTGCCAGCAGGCCAGGGACTAGCGGGAACGGAGATACGCAGTATTTT
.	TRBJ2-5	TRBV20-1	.	CSANSETQYF	TGCAGTGCTAACTCGGAGACCCAGTACTTC
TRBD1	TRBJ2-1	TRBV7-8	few	CASSPTTGVTYNEQFF	TGTGCCAGCAGCCCCACGACAGGGGTCACCTACAATGAGCAGTTCTTC
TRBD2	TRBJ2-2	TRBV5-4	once	CASSLAQRGNTGELFF	TGTGCCAGCAGCTTGGCCCAGCGGGGGAACACCGGGGAGCTGTTTTTT
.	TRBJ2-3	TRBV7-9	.	CASSFLAADTQYF	TGTGCCAGCAGCTTTTTAGCAGCAGATACGCAGTATTTT
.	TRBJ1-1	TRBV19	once	CASSIGVRRATEAFF	TGTGCCAGTAGTATTGGGGTTAGGAGGGCCACTGAAGCTTTCTTT
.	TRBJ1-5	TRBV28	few	CASSPPNRVHPQHF	TGTGCCAGCAGCCCCCCCAACAGGGTCCATCCCCAGCATTTT
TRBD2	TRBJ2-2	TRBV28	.	CASSSIGTSGLGELFF	TGTGCCAGCTCTTCAATCGGGACTAGCGGGCTCGGGGAGCTGTTTTTT
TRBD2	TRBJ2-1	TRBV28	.	CATFWGGAYNEQFF	TGTGCCACCTTCTGGGGGGGGGCCTACAATGAGCAGTTCTTC
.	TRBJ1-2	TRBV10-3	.	CAARTRGLDYGYTF	TGTGCCGCCAGGACCAGGGGCCTTGACTATGGTTACACCTTC
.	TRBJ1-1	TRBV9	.	CASSARGGPSNTEAFF	TGTGCCAGCAGCGCTAGGGGGGGACCTTCGAACACTGAAGCTTTCTTT
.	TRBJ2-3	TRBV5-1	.	CASSLWARETSTDTQYF	TGCGCCAGCAGCTTGTGGGCCCGGGAGACTAGCACAGATACGCAGTATTTT
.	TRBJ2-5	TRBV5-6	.	CASTPQGWGETQYF	TGTGCCAGCACCCCCCAGGGGTGGGGAGAGACCCAGTACTTC
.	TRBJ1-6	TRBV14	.	CASSLVGGNSPLHF	TGTGCCAGCAGCCTTGTGGGGGGGAATTCACCCCTCCACTTT
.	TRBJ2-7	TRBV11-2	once	CASSGGGGGSYEQYF	TGTGCCAGCAGCGGGGGGGGCGGAGGGTCTTACGAGCAGTACTTC
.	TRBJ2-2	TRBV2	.	CASSVTKNTGELFF	TGTGCCAGCAGTGTGACTAAGAACACCGGGGAGCTGTTTTTT
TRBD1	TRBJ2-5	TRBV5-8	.	CASSQGTGVQETQYF	TGTGCCAGCAGCCAGGGAACAGGGGTCCAAGAGACCCAGTACTTC
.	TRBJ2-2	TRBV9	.	CASSPRRGGAGELFF	TGTGCCAGCAGCCCCCGGAGAGGGGGGGCCGGGGAGCTGTTTTTT
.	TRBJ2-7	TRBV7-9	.	CASSLIGYEQYF	TGTGCCAGCAGCTTAATCGGGTACGAGCAGTACTTC
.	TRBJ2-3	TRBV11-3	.	CASSQRYGGATDTQYF	TGTGCCAGCAGCCAGCGCTATGGCGGGGCCACAGATACGCAGTATTTT
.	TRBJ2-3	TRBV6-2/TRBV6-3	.	CASSYEGLTQYF	TGTGCCAGCAGTTACGAGGGCCTTACGCAGTATTTT
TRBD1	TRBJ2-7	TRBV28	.	CASSFQGDGRLYEQYF	TGTGCCAGCAGTTTCCAGGGGGACGGTCGATTATACGAGCAGTACTTC
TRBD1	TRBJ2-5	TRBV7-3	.	CASSQGTGGETQYF	TGTGCCAGCAGCCAAGGGACAGGGGGAGAGACCCAGTACTTC
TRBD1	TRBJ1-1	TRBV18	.	CASSQNRGDTEAFF	TGTGCCAGCTCACAGAACAGGGGGGACACTGAAGCTTTCTTT
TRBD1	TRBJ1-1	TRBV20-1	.	CSASWQGVTEAFF	TGCAGTGCTAGTTGGCAGGGGGTCACTGAAGCTTTCTTT
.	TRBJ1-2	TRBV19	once	CASSIAGGYGYTF	TGTGCCAGTAGTATTGCCGGGGGCTATGGCTACACCTTC
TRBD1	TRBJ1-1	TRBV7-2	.	CASRPRTGVPEAFF	TGTGCCAGCAGGCCGCGCACAGGGGTCCCTGAAGCTTTCTTT
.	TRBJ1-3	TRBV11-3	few	CASSLSTASGNTIYF	TGTGCCAGCAGCTTATCGACAGCCTCTGGAAACACCATATATTTT
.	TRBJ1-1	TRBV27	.	CASSLTRFTEAFF	TGTGCCAGCAGCCTAACGAGGTTCACTGAAGCTTTCTTT
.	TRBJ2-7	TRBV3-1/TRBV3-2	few	CASSQDFFRGQLFSHEQYF	TGTGCCAGCAGCCAAGATTTCTTTCGCGGACAGTTATTCTCTCACGAGCAGTACTTC
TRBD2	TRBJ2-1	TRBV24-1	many	CATSDSGLAGAINEQFF	TGTGCCACCAGTGATTCCGGACTAGCGGGAGCAATCAATGAGCAGTTCTTC
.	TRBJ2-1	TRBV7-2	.	CASSYSNEQFF	TGTGCCAGCAGCTATAGTAATGAGCAGTTCTTC
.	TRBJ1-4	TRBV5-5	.	CASRPRGAPNEKLFF	TGTGCCAGCAGGCCTCGCGGGGCTCCTAATGAAAAACTGTTTTTT
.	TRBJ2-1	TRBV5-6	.	CASSSWTGTYNEQFF	TGTGCCAGCAGCAGTTGGACTGGGACCTACAATGAGCAGTTCTTC
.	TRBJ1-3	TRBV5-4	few	CASSPAGGSGNTIYF	TGTGCCAGCAGCCCAGCCGGGGGCTCTGGAAACACCATATATTTT
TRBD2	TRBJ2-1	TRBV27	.	CASSLSSGRTFRNEQFF	TGTGCCAGCAGTTTAAGTAGCGGGAGGACCTTTCGCAATGAGCAGTTCTTC
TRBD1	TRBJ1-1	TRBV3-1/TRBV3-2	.	CASSQGTGNTEAFF	TGTGCCAGCAGCCAAGGGACAGGGAACACTGAAGCTTTCTTT
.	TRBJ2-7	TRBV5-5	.	CASSYIWASGHPYEQYF	TGTGCCAGCAGCTACATATGGGCTTCGGGACACCCCTACGAGCAGTACTTC
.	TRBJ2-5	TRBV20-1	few	CSARELGDQYF	TGCAGTGCTAGAGAATTGGGAGACCAGTACTTC
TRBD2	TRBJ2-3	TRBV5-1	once	CASSLAGLAGVGFRTDTQYF	TGCGCCAGCAGCTTGGCTGGACTAGCGGGAGTCGGGTTCCGCACAGATACGCAGTATTTT
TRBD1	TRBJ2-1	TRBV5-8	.	CASTGDSLSYNEQFF	TGTGCCAGCACCGGGGACAGCCTTTCCTACAATGAGCAGTTCTTC
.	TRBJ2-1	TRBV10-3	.	CAISEGRGTYNEQFF	TGTGCCATCAGTGAGGGTAGAGGCACCTACAATGAGCAGTTCTTC
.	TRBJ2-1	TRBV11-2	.	CASSLWRGNEQFF	TGTGCCAGCAGCTTATGGCGGGGTAATGAGCAGTTCTTC
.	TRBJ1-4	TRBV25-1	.	CASSDPSTNEKLFF	TGTGCCAGCAGTGACCCATCCACTAATGAAAAACTGTTTTTT
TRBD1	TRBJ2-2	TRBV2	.	CASSRTGNTGELFF	TGTGCCAGCAGTCGGACAGGGAACACCGGGGAGCTGTTTTTT
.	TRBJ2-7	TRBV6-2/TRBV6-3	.	CASSYSPYRLSYEQYF	TGTGCCAGCAGTTACTCCCCCTACAGATTATCCTACGAGCAGTACTTC
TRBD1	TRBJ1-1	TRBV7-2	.	CASSVDRGRSEAFF	TGTGCCAGCAGCGTTGACAGGGGGAGATCTGAAGCTTTCTTT